The entry below gives a single T cell receptor (beta chain) sequence along with its context. Its antigen remains unknown. TCRdb's table, derived via immunoSEQ multiplex PCR, lists solely in-frame clones and lacks some. The sample shows over 150,000 clones, approximately 86% of them seen only once. The donors were part of the validation cohort of around 110 subjects. That cohort was separate from the first cohort, which comprised fewer than 800 subjects. The data were taken from a study of cytomegalovirus exposure and HLA in healthy donors. Study outcomes and limitations: Altogether, around 160 TCR beta chains were recorded as cytomegalovirus-associated. CMV antigen specificity of three CMV-associated chains was confirmed in vitro. Subsequent analysis found a tendency for first-cohort TCR clusters to co-occur within the 95 to 150 validation repertoires.

V was cut by 3 bases and J by 4 bases, with 12 bases left in between. The CDR3 spans 14 residues. CDR1 is LNHDA, CDR2 SQIVND, per germline (reference sequence). J is TRBJ1-2 and V is TRBV19; D is unclear. The receptor was derived from a young man in good health and CMV-seropositive. The sequenced material came from PBMCs. In DNA form, the CDR3 reads TGTGCCAGTAGTATCTCGCAGGCAACCTATGGCTACACCTTC. Its protein product is CASSISQATYGYTF.